The source of this TCR beta chain is a study of T cells after yellow fever vaccination. About the research overall: Libraries from low-cell-number fractions were prepared with the SMART-Seq v4 Ultra Low Input RNA kit. Study-level findings and limits: Across the CD4 and CD8 compartments, a small share of clonotypes was present in both.

For TCR, cDNA came from 5'RACE template switching, which added a universal primer site and UMIs. TCRdb re-called the 5' RACE reads through MiXCR, storing one row per CDR3 protein. The sample shows 250,000 to 300,000 distinct CDR3 sequences, about 5.2% of them seen only once. CDR1 is SGHTA, CDR2 FQGNSA, per germline. This CDR3 spans 14 amino acids. Between the trimmed V and J ends, which lost 3 bases and 6 bases, there was a span of 15 bases. Only a few counts were recorded for this clonotype. Its target is unknown. Sequencing used CD4+ T cells sorted from PBMCs, obtained on the day of the yellow fever booster vaccination. V and J are TRBV7-2 and TRBJ2-7, with D perhaps being TRBD1 or TRBD2 (5 bases each). The TCR originated in a man aged 18 to 30 who received the YFV17D yellow fever vaccine. CDR3 loop: CASSFSGTQIEQYF. CDR3 coding DNA: TGTGCCAGCAGCTTCTCCGGGACCCAAATCGAGCAGTACTTC.